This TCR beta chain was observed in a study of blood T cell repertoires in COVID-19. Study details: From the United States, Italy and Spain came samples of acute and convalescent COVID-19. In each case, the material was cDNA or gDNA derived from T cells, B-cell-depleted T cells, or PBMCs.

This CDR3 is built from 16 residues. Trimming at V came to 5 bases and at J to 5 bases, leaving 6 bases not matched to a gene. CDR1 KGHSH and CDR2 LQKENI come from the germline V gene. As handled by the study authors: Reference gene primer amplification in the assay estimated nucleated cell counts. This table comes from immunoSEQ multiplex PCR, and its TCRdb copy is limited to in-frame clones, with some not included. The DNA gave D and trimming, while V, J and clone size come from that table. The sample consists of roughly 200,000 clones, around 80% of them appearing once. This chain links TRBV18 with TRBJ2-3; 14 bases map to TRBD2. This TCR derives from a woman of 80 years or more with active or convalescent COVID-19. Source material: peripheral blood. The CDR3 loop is CASSSTSGGARDTQYF. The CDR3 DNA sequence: TGTGCCAGCTCATCGACTAGCGGGGGGGCCAGAGATACGCAGTATTTT.